Below are 7 T cell receptor beta chains sequenced from a single sample in a study of T cell responses to AZD1222 COVID-19 vaccine. TCRdb keeps only in-frame clones here, not all; method: immunoSEQ multiplex PCR. Here the sample spans 140,000 or so clones, 85% to 95% being singletons. Sequencing used peripheral blood, obtained after recovery from COVID-19. These receptors came from an adult who had recovered from COVID-19.

The count of this clone is one. This rearrangement joins TRBV7-2 to TRBJ2-7, with TRBD1 identical over 7 bases. Per germline, CDR1 SGHTA and CDR2 FQGNSA. Unmatched junction bases numbered 5, after V lost 1 base and J lost 2 bases. The CDR3 has 15 amino acids. The CDR3 protein is CASSLVEGAPYEQYF. The CDR3 DNA is TGTGCCAGCAGCTTAGTCGAGGGGGCCCCCTACGAGCAGTACTTC.

This sequence joins TRBV10-1 and TRBJ2-7; D is unresolved. The V gene's germline CDR1 is WNHNN and CDR2 SYGVQD (reference sequence). CDR3 length: 14 amino acids. V was clipped by 6 bases and J by 0 bases, with 12 bases between them. In DNA form, the CDR3 reads TGCGCCAGCAGACCCGGCGGCAGCTCCTACGAGCAGTACTTC. It encodes CASRPGGSSYEQYF.

The genes are TRBV4-1 and TRBJ2-5; 11 bases line up with TRBD2. Trimming took 0 bases from V and 5 from J; bases not matched to a gene: 11. The CDR3 has 18 amino acids. In germline, CDR1 is MGHRA, CDR2 YSYEKL. CDR3 sequence: CASSQDHRASGRSETQYF. CDR3 in DNA: TGCGCCAGCAGCCAAGATCACCGGGCTAGCGGGAGGAGTGAGACCCAGTACTTC.

The chain uses TRBV6-2 or TRBV6-3 and TRBJ1-3; D ambiguous. The germline V gene encodes CDR1 MNHEY and CDR2 SVGEGT. Deletions cut 6 bases from V and 0 bases from J, with 12 bases between. The CDR3 has 15 amino acids. The CDR3 here is CASSLDGNSGNTIYF. CDR3 nucleotides: TGTGCCAGCAGCCTCGACGGAAACTCTGGAAACACCATATATTTT.

The rearrangement joins TRBV18 to TRBJ1-5; D gene unclear. Germline values: CDR1 KGHSH, CDR2 LQKENI. Trimming removed 2 bases at V and 3 bases at J, with 5 bases between. This CDR3 has 13 residues. The CDR3 loop reads CASSPGNNQPQHF. The CDR3, as DNA: TGTGCCAGCTCACCAGGGAACAATCAGCCCCAGCATTTT.

This chain uses TRBV5-5 with TRBJ1-6, with TRBD1 matching over 12 bases. This CDR3 spans 19 amino acids. Germline lookup yields CDR1 SGHKS and CDR2 YYEKEE (reference sequence). The V segment lost 5 bases and the J segment 6 bases; nucleotides outside the gene matches: 15. DNA of the CDR3: TGTGCCAGCAGTCCGGCCGGGACAGGGGGCTATCCTGGTAATTCACCCCTCCACTTT. This gives the protein CASSPAGTGGYPGNSPLHF.

This chain joins TRBV27 and TRBJ2-7; 8 positions agree with TRBD1. The germline V gene has CDR1 MNHEY and CDR2 SMNVEV (reference sequence). Trimming at V came to 6 bases and at J to 1 base, leaving 5 bases not matched to a gene. The CDR3 totals 14 residues. CDR3 sequence: CASRSGTGSYEQYF. The CDR3 bases are TGTGCCAGCAGGTCCGGGACAGGTTCCTACGAGCAGTACTTC.